What follows is one T cell receptor beta chain and its context. What it binds is unknown. The primer mix had 60 Vbeta and 13 Jbeta primers. The table came from immunoSEQ multiplex PCR; TCRdb's copy has only in-frame clones and leaves some out. The sample contains 90,000 to 100,000 clones, approximately 80% of which appear only once. The entry originates in a study of cytomegalovirus exposure and HLA in healthy donors. Whole-study results and caveats: Some V segments, including TRBV6-2 and TRBV6-3, were excluded as indistinguishable.

V was pared by 8 bases and J by 7 bases, with 15 bases between. The CDR3 extends over 13 amino acids. Germline CDR1 MNHEY, CDR2 SMNVEV (reference sequence). The chain couples TRBV27 to TRBJ2-1, with D perhaps TRBD1 (6 bases). The specimen sequenced was PBMCs. The sequence was collected from a man younger than 35 in good health and CMV-seronegative. The CDR3 loop reads CASGGPTFNEQFF. In DNA, the CDR3 is TGTGCCAGCGGGGGCCCGACTTTTAATGAGCAGTTCTTC.